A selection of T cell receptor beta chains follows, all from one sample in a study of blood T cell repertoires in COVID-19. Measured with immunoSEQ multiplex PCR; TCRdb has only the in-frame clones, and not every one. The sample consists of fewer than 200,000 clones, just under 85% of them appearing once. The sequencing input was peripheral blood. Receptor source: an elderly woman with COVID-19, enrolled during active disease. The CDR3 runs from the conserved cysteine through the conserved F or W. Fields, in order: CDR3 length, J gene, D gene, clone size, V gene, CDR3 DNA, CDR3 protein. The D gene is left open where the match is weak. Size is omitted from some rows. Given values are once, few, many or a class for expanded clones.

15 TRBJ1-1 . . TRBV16 TGTGCCAGCAGCCAATCAGGGAGGGGAGACACTGAAGCTTTCTTT CASSQSGRGDTEAFF
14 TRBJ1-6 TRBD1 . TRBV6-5 TGTGCCACCGGGACAGCCAGTTTTAATTCACCCCTCCACTTT CATGTASFNSPLHF
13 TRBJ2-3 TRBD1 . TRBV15 TGTGCCACCAGGGGACAGGGATCAGATACGCAGTATTTT CATRGQGSDTQYF
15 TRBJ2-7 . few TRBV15 TGTGCCACCAGCAGAGAAAGGACAGAGTACTACGAGCAGTACTTC CATSRERTEYYEQYF
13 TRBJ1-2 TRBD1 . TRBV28 TGTGCCAGCAGTCGACAGGGGGCCTATGGCTACACCTTC CASSRQGAYGYTF
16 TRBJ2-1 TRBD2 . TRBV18 TGTGCCAGCTCACCACCGGGTGCTAGCGGCAACAATGAGCAGTTCTTC CASSPPGASGNNEQFF
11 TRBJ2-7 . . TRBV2 TGTGCCAGCAGCCTTTACTACGAGCAGTACTTC CASSLYYEQYF
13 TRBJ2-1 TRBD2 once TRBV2 TGTGCCAGCAATGGACTAGCGGGAGATGAGCAGTTCTTC CASNGLAGDEQFF
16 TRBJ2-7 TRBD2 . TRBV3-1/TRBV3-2 TGTGCCAGCAGCCAGACCGGGACTAGCGGAGACTACGAGCAGTACTTC CASSQTGTSGDYEQYF
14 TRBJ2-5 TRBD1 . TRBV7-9 TGTGCCAGCAGCCTTACAGGGGTCGGGGAGACCCAGTACTTC CASSLTGVGETQYF
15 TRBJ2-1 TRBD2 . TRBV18 TGTGCCAGCTCACCTGGGCGGGGGAACGAAAATGAGCAGTTCTTC CASSPGRGNENEQFF
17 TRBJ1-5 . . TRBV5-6 TGTGCCAGCAGCTTGGAACCGAGTCTTCGGGGCAATCAGCCCCAGCATTTT CASSLEPSLRGNQPQHF
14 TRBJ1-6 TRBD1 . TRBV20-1 TGCAGTGCTAGTCCGGGACAGTCAAATTCACCCCTCCACTTT CSASPGQSNSPLHF
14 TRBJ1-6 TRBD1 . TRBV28 TGTGCCAGCAGCTGGACAGGGTATGGGTCACCCCTCCACTTT CASSWTGYGSPLHF
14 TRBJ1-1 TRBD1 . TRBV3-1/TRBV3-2 TGTGCCAGCAGCCAAGACGACAGGGCATATGAAGCTTTCTTT CASSQDDRAYEAFF
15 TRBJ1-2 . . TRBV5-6 TGTGCCAGCAGCCGCCGGGACATCTGGTACAATGGCTACACCTTC CASSRRDIWYNGYTF
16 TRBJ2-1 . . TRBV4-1 TGCGCCAGCAGCCAGGCGCCCCGCAGAACGGGGAATGAGCAGTTCTTC CASSQAPRRTGNEQFF
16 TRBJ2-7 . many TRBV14 TGTGCCAGCAGCCAAGGGGTCCGGGACACCTCCTACGAGCAGTACTTC CASSQGVRDTSYEQYF
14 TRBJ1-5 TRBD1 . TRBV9 TGTGCCAGCAGCGTAGAGACAGGGAATCAGCCCCAGCATTTT CASSVETGNQPQHF